These 21 T cell receptor beta chains share one sample of origin, sequenced in a study of response to subunit inactivated influenza vaccine. TCRdb processed the RT-PCR reads anew with MiXCR; each CDR3 protein has one entry. In the table there are 860,000 or so distinct CDR3 sequences, approximately 21% of which are singletons. Source: PBMCs from blood, taken more than 4 days after vaccination. Receptors were obtained from a man aged 45 to 65 who received an inactivated influenza vaccine.

There are a few counts of this clonotype. V and J are TRBV28 and TRBJ1-3; the match to TRBD1 covers 9 bases. From germline, CDR1 is MDHEN and CDR2 SYDVKM. The CDR3 spans 17 residues. The V gene end was trimmed by 7 bases and the J gene end by 0 bases; junction bases not matched to a gene: 10. The CDR3 is CASTSGQGGSSGNTIYF. CDR3 nucleotides: TGTGCCAGCACCTCGGGACAGGGAGGGAGCTCTGGAAACACCATATATTTT.

This clonotype was seen a single time. V gene TRBV28 combines with J gene TRBJ1-6; D gene ambiguous. The germline V gene has CDR1 MDHEN and CDR2 SYDVKM. The CDR3 has 15 residues. V gave up 9 bases and J gave up 8 bases, with 20 bases separating them. CDR3 DNA sequence: TGTGCCAGTAATGCCGGGATCGGTGGTCATTCACCCCTCCACTTT. The encoded protein is CASNAGIGGHSPLHF.

This clonotype showed up many times. The chain joins TRBV6-1 to TRBJ2-1; TRBD2 might be the D (6 bases). This CDR3 has 16 residues. Trimming left V 8 bases short and J 6 bases short, with 23 bases between. From germline, CDR1 is MNHNS and CDR2 SASEGT. The DNA of the CDR3 is TGTGCCAGCGGTCGTGTCCGTCCGACTAGATTCAATGAGCAGTTCTTC. It is translated as CASGRVRPTRFNEQFF.

The chain links TRBV4-3 to TRBJ2-4, with 14 bases identical to TRBD2. J was trimmed by 7 bases and V by 4 bases; bases with no gene match: 3. The CDR3 is 15 amino acids. Germline lookup yields CDR1 LGHNA and CDR2 YSLEER. CDR3 nucleotide sequence: TGCGCCAGCAGCCGGGGACTAGCGGGAGATAACATTCAGTACTTC. Translating gives CASSRGLAGDNIQYF.

This clonotype was detected only a few times. This chain connects TRBV12-3 or TRBV12-4 to TRBJ1-1, with D uncertain. Trimming cost V 7 bases and J 1 base, with 10 bases left between them. The CDR3 is 13 amino acids. CDR3 in DNA: TGTGCCAGCATTCCTGAAAAGAACACTGAAGCTTTCTTT. It translates to CASIPEKNTEAFF.

The chain uses TRBV5-1 and TRBJ1-4; tentatively, D is TRBD1 (5 bases). Germline V gives CDR1 SGHRS, CDR2 YFSETQ. The CDR3 is 14 amino acids. V lost 5 bases to trimming and J lost 3 bases, with 11 bases between them. The CDR3 DNA follows: TGCGCCAGCAGTCCGGGGGGAGCTAATGAAAAACTGTTTTTT. Translating gives CASSPGGANEKLFF.

This clonotype was found once. The chain has TRBV10-3 and TRBJ2-1; the D gene is possibly TRBD1 (7 bases). Germline V gene sequence: CDR1 ENHRY, CDR2 SYGVKD. The V gene lost 3 bases and the J gene lost 0 bases, with 12 bases spanning the gap. The CDR3 runs 16 residues. This CDR3 is CAISEQGRSSYNEQFF. The CDR3, as DNA: TGTGCCATCAGTGAACAGGGGAGGAGCTCCTACAATGAGCAGTTCTTC.

CDR3 in DNA: TGTGCCAGCAGCTGGGTGAACAGGGGGCCCTCCTACAATGAGCAGTTCTTC. This codes for CASSWVNRGPSYNEQFF. J is TRBJ2-1 and V is TRBV7-2, with 9 nucleotides matching TRBD1. The CDR3 loop spans 17 amino acids. Germline values: CDR1 SGHTA, CDR2 FQGNSA. V shed 4 bases, J shed 0 bases, and the junction held 7 bases outside the gene matches.

The chain combines TRBV4-2 with TRBJ1-2; 8 bases line up with TRBD1. The CDR3 has 15 amino acids. V dropped 1 base and J dropped 7; count of bases not matched to a gene: 8. Germline V gene data show CDR1 as LGHNA and CDR2 as YNFKEQ. Here the CDR3 DNA reads TGTGCCAGCAGCCAAGGCTTGACAGGGGAGAGTGGCTACACCTTC. Its protein product is CASSQGLTGESGYTF.

The rearrangement joins TRBV10-3 to TRBJ1-6; the D gene is possibly TRBD1 (6 bases). The CDR3 loop spans 13 amino acids. V lost 10 bases, J lost 2 bases, and 9 bases lay in between. Per the germline V gene, CDR1 is ENHRY and CDR2 is SYGVKD. The CDR3 is CANTGTYNSPLHF. DNA for the CDR3: TGTGCCAACACAGGGACCTATAATTCACCCCTCCACTTT.

V is TRBV5-1 and J is TRBJ2-1; TRBD1 agrees at 9 bases. The V segment lost 4 bases and the J segment 7 bases; nucleotides outside the gene matches: 15. Per the germline V gene, CDR1 is SGHRS and CDR2 is YFSETQ. The CDR3 runs 17 residues. As DNA, the CDR3 is TGCGCCAGCAGCCCTACCACGGGACAGGGCCCGGGTAATGAGCAGTTCTTC. Protein: CASSPTTGQGPGNEQFF.

This clonotype showed up just once. This chain uses TRBV6-1 with TRBJ1-2; 8 nucleotides line up with TRBD1. The CDR3 is 14 amino acids. J gave up 5 bases and V 6 bases, and 8 bases lay outside the gene matches. Germline CDR1 MNHNS, CDR2 SASEGT. CDR3 sequence: CASRIQGAGYGYTF. Here the CDR3 DNA reads TGTGCCAGCAGAATTCAGGGGGCAGGGTATGGCTACACCTTC.

The table lists this clonotype with a few counts. V gene TRBV6-1 combines with J gene TRBJ2-1; 11 bases fit TRBD2. Per germline, CDR1 MNHNS and CDR2 SASEGT. The CDR3 has 14 residues. V dropped 7 bases and J dropped 4; count of bases not matched to a gene: 3. The CDR3 region is CASTRLAGYNEQFF. As DNA, the CDR3 is TGTGCCAGCACTAGACTAGCGGGGTACAATGAGCAGTTCTTC.

This clonotype showed up just a few times. The J gene is TRBJ2-7, the V gene TRBV28; weak D call: TRBD2 (6 bases). The CDR3 runs to 15 residues. The germline V and J ends were trimmed by 2 bases and 2 bases, with 13 bases remaining between them. Germline V lookup: CDR1 MDHEN, CDR2 SYDVKM. As DNA, the CDR3 is TGTGCCAGCAGTTTAGGTGGCGGGACGCCCTACGAGCAGTACTTC. Translating gives CASSLGGGTPYEQYF. Together with reference TRBV28 and TRBJ2-7, the CDR3 gives the full variable domain: DVKVTQSSRYLVKRTGEKVFLECVQDMDHENMFWYRQDPGLGLRLIYFSYDVKMKEKGDIPEGYSVSREKKERFSLILESASTNQTSMYLCASSLGGGTPYEQYFGPGTRLTVT.

This clonotype was seen more than once but under ten times. The chain combines TRBV5-1 with TRBJ2-1; 11 positions match TRBD2. This CDR3 has 16 amino acids. Trimming at V came to 0 bases and at J to 6 bases, leaving 5 bases not matched to a gene. Germline V gene sequence: CDR1 SGHRS, CDR2 YFSETQ. CDR3 protein: CASSLATSGKSNEQFF. The CDR3 coding sequence is TGCGCCAGCAGCTTGGCGACTAGCGGGAAGTCCAATGAGCAGTTCTTC. The complete variable domain, with remaining parts taken from reference TRBV5-1 and TRBJ2-1, reads KAGVTQTPRYLIKTRGQQVTLSCSPISGHRSVSWYQQTPGQGLQFLFEYFSETQRNKGNFPGRFSGRQFSNSRSEMNVSTLELGDSALYLCASSLATSGKSNEQFFGPGTRLTVL.

The CDR3 bases are TGCAGTGCTAGTAGAGGGGATCAGCCCCAGCATTTT. It codes for CSASRGDQPQHF. The chain recombines TRBV20-1 with TRBJ1-5, with a weak D call TRBD1 (5 bases). This CDR3 is 12 amino acids long. Deletions cut 3 bases from V and 5 bases from J, with 8 bases between. The germline V gene encodes CDR1 DFQATT and CDR2 SNEGSKA (reference sequence).

The chain has TRBV11-2 and TRBJ2-7; 7 nucleotides align to TRBD1. This CDR3 is built from 15 residues. In germline, CDR1 is SGHAT, CDR2 FQNNGV. V gave up 4 bases and J gave up 3 bases; unmatched junction bases: 9. CDR3: CASSSRDSSFYEQYF. In DNA, the CDR3 is TGTGCCAGCAGCTCCCGGGACAGCTCCTTCTACGAGCAGTACTTC.

The rearrangement uses TRBV2 and TRBJ1-5; possibly TRBD1 for D (5 bases). The CDR3 sequence is 13 residues long. V was trimmed by 5 bases and J by 6 bases, leaving 11 bases between them. CDR1 is SNHLY and CDR2 is FYNNEI in the germline V gene. The CDR3 loop reads CASSPGYRQPQHF. The CDR3 DNA reads as TGTGCCAGCAGTCCAGGGTATCGTCAGCCCCAGCATTTT.

This sequence joins TRBV5-1 and TRBJ2-5; D is unclear. The length of the CDR3 is 14 residues. The V end was cut by 0 bases, the J end by 3 bases, with 9 bases between. Germline V lookup: CDR1 SGHRS, CDR2 YFSETQ. The CDR3 DNA sequence: TGCGCCAGCAGCTTGGCCCCGGCAGAAGAGACCCAGTACTTC. Amino acids: CASSLAPAEETQYF. Supplemented by reference TRBV5-1 and TRBJ2-5, the full variable domain reads KAGVTQTPRYLIKTRGQQVTLSCSPISGHRSVSWYQQTPGQGLQFLFEYFSETQRNKGNFPGRFSGRQFSNSRSEMNVSTLELGDSALYLCASSLAPAEETQYFGPGTRLLVL.

The chain links TRBV7-9 to TRBJ1-2; D perhaps matches TRBD1 (6 bases). Germline CDR1 is SEHNR and CDR2 is FQNEAQ (reference sequence). The CDR3 contains 14 residues. The V gene lost 5 bases and the J gene lost 0 bases, with 10 bases spanning the gap. For the CDR3, the DNA is TGTGCCAGCAGCATACAGGGAACTAACTATGGCTACACCTTC. This codes for CASSIQGTNYGYTF.

This clonotype is a singleton in its sample. The rearrangement uses TRBV21-1 and TRBJ2-1; the table assigns TRBD1, which was not confirmed against the DNA. TRBV21-1 is listed as a pseudogene. The CDR3 is made up of 16 amino acids. CDR3 sequence reads: CASSKWGELPYNEQFF. CDR3 bases: TGTGCCAGCAGCAAATGGGGGGAATTACCTTACAATGAGCAGTTCTTC.